This T cell receptor beta chain was captured by sequencing in a study of beta chain features in type 1 diabetes. In the study overall: On cell yields, gender and age, patients and healthy donors were similar.

Study conclusions and caveats: More deletions and fewer insertions at VDJ junctions were found in patients with type 1 diabetes.

TCRB transcripts that were expressed got sequenced, as all of the isolated RNA had been reverse transcribed. Deep immunoSEQ sequencing covered naive, central memory and regulatory T cell samples. Libraries were prepared by immunoSEQ multiplex PCR; TCRdb keeps only in-frame clonotypes and omits some of them. Among fewer than 200,000 clones listed, around 8% were seen once. CDR1 is MDHEN and CDR2 is SYDVKM in the germline V gene. The CDR3 runs to 11 residues. With regard to this clone: What it binds is unknown.

Naive, central memory, regulatory and stem cell-like memory cells within the CD4+ compartment were sorted using CD45RO/CCR7/CD25/CD127/CD95/CD27. This receptor was obtained from a young man in good health. Sequenced input: central memory CD4+ T cells from blood. The chain joins TRBV28 to TRBJ2-5; unclear D gene. The DNA end favors TRBJ2-7, so the J call may be wrong. CDR3 region: CASRQVYEQYF. CDR3 DNA sequence: TGTGCCAGCCGCCAGGTCTACGAGCAGTACTTC.